The T cell receptor beta chain described here comes from a study of cytomegalovirus exposure and HLA in healthy donors. General study findings and limits: A later analysis linked a missense variant in DCLRE1C to the trimming of TCR beta V and J genes. Researchers catalogued some 160 TCR beta chains as cytomegalovirus-associated. Solely CMV serostatus was available to characterize immune exposure. In vitro assays verified that three CMV-associated chains recognized CMV antigens specifically.

This clone was seen more than once but under ten times. Its target is not known. CDR1 and CDR2 from the germline V gene are SGDLS and YYNGEE. V was pared by 0 bases and J by 0 bases, with 13 bases between. The CDR3 is 17 amino acids. Use of 60 Vbeta and 13 Jbeta primers characterized the PCR. Method: immunoSEQ multiplex PCR; TCRdb's copy keeps in-frame clones and lacks some. The sample records 150,000 to 200,000 clones, about 82% being singletons. The source is a woman under 40 in good health and CMV-seropositive. Input material: PBMCs. The chain couples TRBV9 to TRBJ1-3, with a possible D match to TRBD1 (5 bases). Here the CDR3 DNA reads TGTGCCAGCAGCGTAGGGGGGGGACTAACCTCTGGAAACACCATATATTTT. Translating it yields CASSVGGGLTSGNTIYF.